Included here is one TCR beta chain sequence, with context. Its cognate antigen is unknown. This sample stems from a study of pediatric ulcerative colitis. Overall study findings and caveats: Blood-rectal clonal overlap within each person was significantly higher in ulcerative colitis patients than controls.

Here immunoSEQ multiplex PCR was the method, and the copy in TCRdb shows in-frame clones only, minus some. This table holds 55,000 to 65,000 clones, more than 60% found once. V lost 6 bases, J lost 11 bases, and 16 bases lay in between. CDR1 is DFQATT and CDR2 is SNEGSKA in the germline V gene (reference sequence). This CDR3 is built from 11 residues. This sequence was found in a boy between 10 and 17 years old with moderate ulcerative colitis. The gene calls are TRBV20-1 and TRBJ1-1; D unclear. The sample consisted of blood. The CDR3 loop is CSAKTQNRAFF. CDR3 coding DNA: TGCAGTGCCAAGACCCAAAACCGGGCTTTCTTT.